This T cell receptor (beta chain) was obtained from a study of technical replicates of blood from a handful of donors. Germline trimming cut 5 bases from V and 0 bases from J; bases unmatched to any gene: 6. This CDR3 contains 15 residues. The germline V gene has CDR1 MNHEY and CDR2 SVGAGI. Clones were read by immunoSEQ multiplex PCR, and TCRdb kept only the in-frame ones, dropping some. Among about 75,000 clones listed, around 91% were seen once. V usage is TRBV6-5 and J usage is TRBJ1-1; 7 positions agree with TRBD1. The sample consisted of T cells isolated from PBMCs. The sequence was collected from a human donor in good health. Some clones in this sample may be carry-over from other donors' samples. CDR3 bases: TGTGCCAGCAGTCCGCCGACAGGGATGAACACTGAAGCTTTCTTT. Translated, it gives CASSPPTGMNTEAFF.